This is a list of T cell receptor beta chains from one sample in a study of identical twins. TCRdb re-called the 5' RACE reads with MiXCR, one entry per CDR3 protein. The sample holds some 600,000 distinct CDR3 sequences; roughly 7.1% are singletons and the top ten take roughly 1.5%. In addition, the sample was reused for a study of yellow fever vaccine responses in identical twins.

Sequenced: PBMCs. These receptors were taken from a woman aged 18-29 years in good health. Each CDR3 is given without its conserved first and last residue. Some rows mark clone size as missing; the rest say once, few, many or name a class of expanded clone.

V gene	clone size	J gene	CDR3 protein
TRBV20-1	-	TRBJ2-1	SAPLGTSVHNEQF
TRBV6-2/TRBV6-3	few	TRBJ1-1	ASRITGEGTEAF
TRBV5-1	many	TRBJ2-6	ASSSMGNSGANVLT
TRBV18	few	TRBJ1-4	ASSPWGAAEKLF
TRBV20-1	-	TRBJ2-3	SANGGWRGAPDTQY
TRBV2	few	TRBJ2-1	ASSEEGTTEQF
TRBV7-9	many	TRBJ2-7	ASSSTWEQY
TRBV6-1	-	TRBJ2-4	ASSESKNIQY
TRBV12-3/TRBV12-4	many	TRBJ2-1	ASSLEFLGGRGNEQF
TRBV7-9	-	TRBJ1-4	ASSLDVRQNEKLF
TRBV7-9	few	TRBJ2-7	ASSLAQSPYEQY
TRBV6-1	few	TRBJ2-5	ASSADRGEASAVGTQY
TRBV5-1	-	TRBJ2-5	ASSLSGFLQETQY
TRBV5-1	-	TRBJ2-3	ASSLRPGQGAHTQY
TRBV7-9	-	TRBJ2-3	AISPSTGPDTQY
TRBV4-1	-	TRBJ1-4	ASSRVGGQEKLF
TRBV3-1	few	TRBJ1-1	ASSPPEGVPEAF
TRBV27	few	TRBJ1-1	ASSSGRGLNTEAF
TRBV5-1	many	TRBJ2-3	ASSLETDTQY
TRBV27	many	TRBJ2-5	ASLSGRGGGTQY
TRBV29-1	-	TRBJ1-1	SVYFGIYTEAF
TRBV27	-	TRBJ1-6	ASSLKGRPWSPLH
TRBV20-1	many	TRBJ2-3	SARDLAGITTDTQY
TRBV4-2	few	TRBJ2-7	ASSQDPSGTRPYEQY
TRBV7-8	many	TRBJ1-4	ASSKNRATNEKLF
TRBV5-5	few	TRBJ1-1	ASSLGPGGGTEAF
TRBV19	-	TRBJ2-6	ASSRDGTGGAGANVLT
TRBV9	-	TRBJ1-3	ASSVGDTLSENTIY